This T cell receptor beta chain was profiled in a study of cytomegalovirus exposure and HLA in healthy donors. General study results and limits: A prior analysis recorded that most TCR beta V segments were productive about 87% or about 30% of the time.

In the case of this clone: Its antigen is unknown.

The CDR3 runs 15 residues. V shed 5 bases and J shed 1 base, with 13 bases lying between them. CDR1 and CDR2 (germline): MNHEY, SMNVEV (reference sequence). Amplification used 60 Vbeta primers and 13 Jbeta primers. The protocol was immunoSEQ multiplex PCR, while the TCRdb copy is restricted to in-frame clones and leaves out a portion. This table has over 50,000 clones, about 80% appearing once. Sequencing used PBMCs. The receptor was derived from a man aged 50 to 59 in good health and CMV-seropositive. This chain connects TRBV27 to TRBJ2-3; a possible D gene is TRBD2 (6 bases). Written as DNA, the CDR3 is TGTGCCAGCAGTGACCATCGGAGGGGCACAGATACGCAGTATTTT. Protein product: CASSDHRRGTDTQYF.